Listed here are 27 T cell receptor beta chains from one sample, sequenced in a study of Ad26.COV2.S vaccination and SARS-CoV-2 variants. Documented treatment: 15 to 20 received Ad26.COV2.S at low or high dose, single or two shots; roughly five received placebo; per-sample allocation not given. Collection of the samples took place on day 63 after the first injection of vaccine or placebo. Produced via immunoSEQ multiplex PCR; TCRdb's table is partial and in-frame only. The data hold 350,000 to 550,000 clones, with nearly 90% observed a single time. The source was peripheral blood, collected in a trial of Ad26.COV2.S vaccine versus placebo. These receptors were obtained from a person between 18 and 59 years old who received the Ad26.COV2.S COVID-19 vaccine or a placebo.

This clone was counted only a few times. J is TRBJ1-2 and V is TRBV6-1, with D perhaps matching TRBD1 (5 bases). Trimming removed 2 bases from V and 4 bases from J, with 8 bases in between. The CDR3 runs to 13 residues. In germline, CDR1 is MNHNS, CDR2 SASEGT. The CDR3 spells CASSEWGSYGYTF. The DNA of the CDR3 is TGTGCCAGCAGTGAATGGGGGAGCTATGGCTACACCTTC.

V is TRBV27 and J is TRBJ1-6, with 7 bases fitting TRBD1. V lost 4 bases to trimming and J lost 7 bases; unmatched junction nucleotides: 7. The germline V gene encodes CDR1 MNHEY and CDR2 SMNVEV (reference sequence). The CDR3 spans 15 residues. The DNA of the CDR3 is TGTGCCAGCAGTTACTGGACAGGCCAGAATTCACCCCTCCACTTT. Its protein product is CASSYWTGQNSPLHF.

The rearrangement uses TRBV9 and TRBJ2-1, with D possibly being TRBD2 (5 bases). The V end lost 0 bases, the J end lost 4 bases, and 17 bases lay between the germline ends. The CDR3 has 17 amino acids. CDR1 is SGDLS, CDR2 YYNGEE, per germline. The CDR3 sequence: CASSVAGNSKSYNEQFF. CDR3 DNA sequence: TGTGCCAGCAGCGTAGCGGGGAATTCCAAATCATACAATGAGCAGTTCTTC.

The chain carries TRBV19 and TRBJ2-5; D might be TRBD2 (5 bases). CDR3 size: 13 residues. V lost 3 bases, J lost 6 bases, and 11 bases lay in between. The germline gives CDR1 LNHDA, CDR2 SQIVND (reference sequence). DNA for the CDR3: TGTGCCAGTAGTATCCGACCCGGGAAGACCCAGTACTTC. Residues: CASSIRPGKTQYF. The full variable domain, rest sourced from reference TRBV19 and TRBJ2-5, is DGGITQSPKYLFRKEGQNVTLSCEQNLNHDAMYWYRQDPGQGLRLIYYSQIVNDFQKGDIAEGYSVSREKKESFPLTVTSAQKNPTAFYLCASSIRPGKTQYFGPGTRLLVL.

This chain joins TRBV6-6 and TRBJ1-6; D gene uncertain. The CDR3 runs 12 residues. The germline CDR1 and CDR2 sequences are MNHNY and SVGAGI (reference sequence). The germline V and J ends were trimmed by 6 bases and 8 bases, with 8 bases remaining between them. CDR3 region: CASRGYDSPLHF. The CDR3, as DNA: TGTGCCAGCAGGGGATATGATTCACCCCTCCACTTT.

The CDR3 here is CASSSLVKEAKNIQYF. CDR3 coding DNA: TGTGCCAGCAGCAGCCTAGTAAAGGAAGCCAAAAACATTCAGTACTTC. The J gene is TRBJ2-4, the V gene TRBV11-3; D is uncertain. The CDR3 consists of 16 residues. Germline V gene sequence: CDR1 SGHNT, CDR2 YENEEA. Deletions cut 5 bases from V and 0 bases from J, with 14 bases between.

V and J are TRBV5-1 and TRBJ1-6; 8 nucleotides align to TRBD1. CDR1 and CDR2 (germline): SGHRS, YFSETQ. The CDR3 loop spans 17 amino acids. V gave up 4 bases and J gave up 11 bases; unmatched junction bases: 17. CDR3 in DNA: TGCGCCAGCAGCCGAACGACAGGGGTGGGGGGTCCGCCACCCCTCCACTTT. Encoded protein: CASSRTTGVGGPPPLHF.

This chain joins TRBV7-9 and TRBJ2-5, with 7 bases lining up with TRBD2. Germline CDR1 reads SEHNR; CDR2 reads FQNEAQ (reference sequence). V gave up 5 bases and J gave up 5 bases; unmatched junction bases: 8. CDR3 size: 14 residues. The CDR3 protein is CASSHSGRGETQYF. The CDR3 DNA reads TGTGCCAGCAGCCATAGCGGGCGCGGGGAGACCCAGTACTTC.

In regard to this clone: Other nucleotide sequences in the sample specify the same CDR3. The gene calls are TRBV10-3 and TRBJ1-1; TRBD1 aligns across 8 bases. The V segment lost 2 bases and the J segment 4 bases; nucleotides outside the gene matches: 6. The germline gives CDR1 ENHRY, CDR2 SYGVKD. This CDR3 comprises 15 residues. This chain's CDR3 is CAISEVGQGGTEAFF. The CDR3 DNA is TGTGCCATCAGTGAGGTAGGACAGGGCGGCACTGAAGCTTTCTTT.

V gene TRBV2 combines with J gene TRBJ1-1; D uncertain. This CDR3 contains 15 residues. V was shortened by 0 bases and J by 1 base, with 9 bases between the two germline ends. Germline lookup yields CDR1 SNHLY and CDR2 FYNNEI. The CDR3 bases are TGTGCCAGCAGTGAAGCCAGGTCAGGGAACACTGAAGCTTTCTTT. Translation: CASSEARSGNTEAFF.

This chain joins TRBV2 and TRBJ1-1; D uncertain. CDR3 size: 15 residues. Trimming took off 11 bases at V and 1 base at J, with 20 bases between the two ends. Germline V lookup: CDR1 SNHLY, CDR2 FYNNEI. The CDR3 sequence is CAGWAALLQNTEAFF. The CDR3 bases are TGTGCCGGCTGGGCGGCGCTCCTGCAGAACACTGAAGCTTTCTTT.

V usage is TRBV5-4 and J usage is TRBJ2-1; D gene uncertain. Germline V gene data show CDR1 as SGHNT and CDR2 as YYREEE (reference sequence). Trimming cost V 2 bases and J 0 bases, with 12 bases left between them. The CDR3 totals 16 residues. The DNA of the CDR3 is TGTGCCAGCAGCTTCCGAGACATAAGCTCCTACAATGAGCAGTTCTTC. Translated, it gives CASSFRDISSYNEQFF. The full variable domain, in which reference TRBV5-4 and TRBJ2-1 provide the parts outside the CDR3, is ETGVTQSPTHLIKTRGQQVTLRCSSQSGHNTVSWYQQALGQGPQFIFQYYREEENGRGNFPPRFSGLQFPNYSSELNVNALELDDSALYLCASSFRDISSYNEQFFGPGTRLTVL.

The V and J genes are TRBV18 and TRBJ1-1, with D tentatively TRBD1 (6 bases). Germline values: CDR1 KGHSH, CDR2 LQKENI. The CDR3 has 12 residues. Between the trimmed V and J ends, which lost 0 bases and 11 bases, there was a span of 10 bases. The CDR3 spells CASSPPGAVAFF. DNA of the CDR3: TGTGCCAGCTCACCACCGGGGGCTGTGGCTTTCTTT.

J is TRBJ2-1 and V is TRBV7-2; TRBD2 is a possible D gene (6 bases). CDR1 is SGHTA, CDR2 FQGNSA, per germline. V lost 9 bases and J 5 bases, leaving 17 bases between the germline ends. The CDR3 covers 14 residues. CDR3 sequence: CASTGDILNNEQFF. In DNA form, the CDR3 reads TGTGCCAGTACGGGAGACATACTAAACAATGAGCAGTTCTTC. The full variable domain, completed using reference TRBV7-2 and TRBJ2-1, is GAGVSQSPSNKVTEKGKDVELRCDPISGHTALYWYRQSLGQGLEFLIYFQGNSAPDKSGLPSDRFSAERTGGSVSTLTIQRTQQEDSAVYLCASTGDILNNEQFFGPGTRLTVL.

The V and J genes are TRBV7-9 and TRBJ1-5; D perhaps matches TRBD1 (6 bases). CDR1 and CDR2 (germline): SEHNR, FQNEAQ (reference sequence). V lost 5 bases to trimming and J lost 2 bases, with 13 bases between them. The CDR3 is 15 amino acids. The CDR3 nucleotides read TGTGCCAGCAGCCCCTCAGGGGTAGGCAATCAGCCCCAGCATTTT. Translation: CASSPSGVGNQPQHF.

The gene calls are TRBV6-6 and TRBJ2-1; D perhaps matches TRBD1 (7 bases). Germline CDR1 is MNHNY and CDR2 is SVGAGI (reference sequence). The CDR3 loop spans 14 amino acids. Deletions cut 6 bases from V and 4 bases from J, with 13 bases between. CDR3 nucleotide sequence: TGTGCCAGCAGCCCACAGGGGACTTACAATGAGCAGTTCTTC. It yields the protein CASSPQGTYNEQFF.

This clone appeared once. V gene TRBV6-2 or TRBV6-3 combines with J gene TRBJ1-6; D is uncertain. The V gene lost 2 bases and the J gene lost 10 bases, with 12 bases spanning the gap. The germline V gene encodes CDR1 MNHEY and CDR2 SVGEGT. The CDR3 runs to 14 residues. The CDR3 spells CASSYDRAGSPLHF. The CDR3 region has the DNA TGTGCCAGCAGTTACGACCGCGCGGGGTCACCCCTCCACTTT.

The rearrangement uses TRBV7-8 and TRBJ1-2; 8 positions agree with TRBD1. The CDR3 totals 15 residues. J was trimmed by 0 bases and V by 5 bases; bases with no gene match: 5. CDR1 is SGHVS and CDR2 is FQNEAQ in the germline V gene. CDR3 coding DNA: TGTGCCAGCAGCCCGACAGGGGCTGCTAACTATGGCTACACCTTC. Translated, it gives CASSPTGAANYGYTF.

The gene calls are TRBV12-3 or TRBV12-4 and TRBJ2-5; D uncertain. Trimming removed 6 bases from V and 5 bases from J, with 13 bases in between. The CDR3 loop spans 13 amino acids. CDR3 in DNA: TGTGCCAGCAGCTCGGGCTTTCTCGAGACCCAGTACTTC. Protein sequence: CASSSGFLETQYF.

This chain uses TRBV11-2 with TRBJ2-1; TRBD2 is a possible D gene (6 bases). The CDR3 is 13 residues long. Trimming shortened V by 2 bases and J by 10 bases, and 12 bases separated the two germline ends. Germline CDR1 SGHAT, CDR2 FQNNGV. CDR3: CASSLTQRAEQFF. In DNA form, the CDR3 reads TGTGCCAGCAGCTTAACCCAGCGGGCCGAGCAGTTCTTC.

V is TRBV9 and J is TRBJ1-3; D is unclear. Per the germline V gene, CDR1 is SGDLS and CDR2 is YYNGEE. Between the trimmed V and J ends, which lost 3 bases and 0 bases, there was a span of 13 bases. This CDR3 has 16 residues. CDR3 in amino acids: CASSAQLWSSGNTIYF. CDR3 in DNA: TGTGCCAGCAGCGCCCAACTGTGGAGCTCTGGAAACACCATATATTTT.

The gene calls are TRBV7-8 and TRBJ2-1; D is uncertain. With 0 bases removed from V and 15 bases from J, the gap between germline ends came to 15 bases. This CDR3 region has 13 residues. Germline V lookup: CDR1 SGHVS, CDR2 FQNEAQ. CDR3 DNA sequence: TGTGCCAGCAGCTTAGCCGGTGGGGTCCCTCGGTTCTTC. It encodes CASSLAGGVPRFF.

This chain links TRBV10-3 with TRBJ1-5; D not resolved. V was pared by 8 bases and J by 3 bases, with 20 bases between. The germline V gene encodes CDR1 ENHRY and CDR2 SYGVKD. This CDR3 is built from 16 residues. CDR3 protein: CAIGCTTKGINQPQHF. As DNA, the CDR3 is TGTGCCATCGGGTGTACTACAAAGGGCATCAATCAGCCCCAGCATTTT.

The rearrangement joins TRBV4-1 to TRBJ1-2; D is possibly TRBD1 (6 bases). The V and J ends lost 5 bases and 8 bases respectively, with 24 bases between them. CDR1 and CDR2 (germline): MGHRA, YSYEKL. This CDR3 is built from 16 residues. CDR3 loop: CASSFQEQGGGSGYTF. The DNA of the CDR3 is TGCGCCAGCAGCTTTCAAGAACAGGGAGGAGGCAGCGGCTACACCTTC.

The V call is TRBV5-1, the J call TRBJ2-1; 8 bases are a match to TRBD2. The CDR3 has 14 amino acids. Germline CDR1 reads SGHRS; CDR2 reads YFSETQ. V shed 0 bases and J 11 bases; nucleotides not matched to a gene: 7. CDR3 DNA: TGCGCCAGCAGCTTGGCCGGGAGGGGCTCGAAGCAGTTCTTC. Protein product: CASSLAGRGSKQFF.

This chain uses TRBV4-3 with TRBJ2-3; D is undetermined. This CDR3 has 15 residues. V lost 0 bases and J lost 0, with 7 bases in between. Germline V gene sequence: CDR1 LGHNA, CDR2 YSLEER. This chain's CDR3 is CASSQDPASTDTQYF. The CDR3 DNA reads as TGCGCCAGCAGCCAAGATCCGGCTAGCACAGATACGCAGTATTTT.

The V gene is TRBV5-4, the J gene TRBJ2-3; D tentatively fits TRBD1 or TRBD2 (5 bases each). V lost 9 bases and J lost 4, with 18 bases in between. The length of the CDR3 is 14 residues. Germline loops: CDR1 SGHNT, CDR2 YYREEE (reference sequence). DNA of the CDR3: TGTGCCACCGGGGACCCGGGATCCTCAGATACGCAGTATTTT. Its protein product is CATGDPGSSDTQYF. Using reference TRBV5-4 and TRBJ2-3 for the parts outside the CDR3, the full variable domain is ETGVTQSPTHLIKTRGQQVTLRCSSQSGHNTVSWYQQALGQGPQFIFQYYREEENGRGNFPPRFSGLQFPNYSSELNVNALELDDSALYLCATGDPGSSDTQYFGPGTRLTVL.